Below are 7 T cell receptor beta chains sequenced from a single sample in a study of regulatory T cells in long-lasting Graves disease. Arm-PCR with iRepertoire HTBI primers amplified the CDR3 regions for these TCR beta libraries. TCRdb fed the multiplex PCR reads into MiXCR, producing one record per CDR3 protein. The sample has roughly 420,000 distinct CDR3 sequences; less than 20% are singletons. Time point reported: newly diagnosed GD, antithyroid drugs for less than 3 months. PBMC-extracted RNA yielded the TCR library. In addition, the sample was reused for a study of T cells in Graves' hyperthyroidism and ophthalmopathy.

This specimen was peripheral blood mononuclear cells (PBMCs), taken at new diagnosis, from a patient treated with antithyroid drugs. These receptors came from a woman under 30 with Graves disease.

The CDR3 DNA follows: TGTGCCAGCAGCCCCCTGCTTTCCGGGGAGCTGTTTTTT. Translated: CASSPLLSGELFF. The V call is TRBV11-1, the J call TRBJ2-2, with unresolved D. Germline CDR1 reads SGHAT; CDR2 reads FQDESV (reference sequence). Trimming removed 5 bases at V and 6 bases at J, with 10 bases between. CDR3 length: 13 amino acids.

Many counts were recorded for this clonotype. Here the CDR3 reads CASSLLEQYQETQYF. CDR3 sequence (DNA): TGTGCCAGCAGTTTGCTAGAACAGTACCAAGAGACCCAGTACTTC. This chain connects TRBV27 to TRBJ2-5; D is unresolved. Germline CDR1 reads MNHEY; CDR2 reads SMNVEV (reference sequence). The CDR3 sequence is 15 residues long. Trimming removed 3 bases from V and 0 bases from J, with 11 bases in between.

This clonotype was picked up many times. The gene calls are TRBV27 and TRBJ2-7, with 8 bases fitting TRBD1. CDR3 length: 14 amino acids. The trim removed 3 bases at V and 5 bases at J, leaving 6 bases unmatched. The germline gives CDR1 MNHEY, CDR2 SMNVEV (reference sequence). The CDR3 nucleotides are TGTGCCAGCAGTTTGGGGACAGGCTTCGACGAGCAGTACTTC. This sequence encodes CASSLGTGFDEQYF.

This clonotype was observed a few times. The chain links TRBV9 to TRBJ2-1; D remains unclear. CDR1 and CDR2 from the germline V gene are SGDLS and YYNGEE. The CDR3 sequence is 15 residues long. V was clipped by 4 bases and J by 4 bases, with 15 bases between them. The chain's CDR3 is CASSLTPSPYNEQFF. CDR3 DNA: TGTGCCAGCAGCTTAACGCCTAGTCCTTACAATGAGCAGTTCTTC.

This clonotype has at least ten counts. This sequence joins TRBV7-2 and TRBJ2-7; D is undetermined. Germline CDR1 reads SGHTA; CDR2 reads FQGNSA. The germline V and J ends were trimmed by 3 bases and 1 base, with 10 bases remaining between them. There are 14 residues in the CDR3. CDR3 in amino acids: CASSFLRESYEQYF. Here the CDR3 DNA reads TGTGCCAGCAGCTTCTTGCGAGAGTCCTACGAGCAGTACTTC.

This chain connects TRBV12-3 or TRBV12-4 to TRBJ2-1; D might be TRBD1 or TRBD2, each matching 6 bases. The CDR3 totals 16 residues. V lost 3 bases to trimming and J lost 4 bases, with 16 bases between them. The DNA of the CDR3 is TGTGCCAGCAGTTTGGAGGAGGGGGGTGGGTACAATGAGCAGTTCTTC. Translating gives CASSLEEGGGYNEQFF.

This clonotype was observed a few times. CDR3 sequence reads: CASSLQGGAVGELFF. CDR3 nucleotide sequence: TGCGCCAGCAGCCTACAGGGTGGCGCGGTTGGGGAGCTGTTTTTT. The chain combines TRBV4-3 with TRBJ2-2; TRBD1 might be the D (6 bases). Trimming shortened V by 4 bases and J by 8 bases, and 17 bases separated the two germline ends. Germline V gene sequence: CDR1 LGHNA, CDR2 YSLEER. The CDR3 runs 15 residues.